The next 6 T cell receptor beta chains were all read from a single sample in a study of CXCR3-negative and CXCR3-positive naive CD8 T cells. Researchers prepared the TRB cDNA libraries using 5' RACE with UMI labels. TCRdb re-called the 5' RACE reads; every CDR3 protein appears as one record, without DNA. This sample's clone table lists approximately 62,000 distinct CDR3 sequences. Source material: naive CXCR3- CD8+ T cells from blood. Subset specified: CD45RO-CCR7+CD27+CD95- naive CD8+ T cells lacking CXCR3 (TNR3-). These receptors all stem from a human donor in good health. Some clones in this sample may be carry-over from other donors' samples.

V gene TRBV29-1 combines with J gene TRBJ1-1. This CDR3 contains 11 residues. The germline V gene encodes CDR1 SQVTM and CDR2 ANQGSEA. The CDR3 region is CSVLRVTEAFF.

The chain carries TRBV24-1 and TRBJ2-2; no DNA is available, so the TRBD1 call from TCRdb remains unchecked. The germline CDR1 and CDR2 sequences are KGHDR and SFDVKD. The CDR3 is 16 residues long. This CDR3 reads CATSEVGTENTGELFF.

The genes are TRBV6-6 and TRBJ2-7. Germline V CDR1 and CDR2: MNHNY, SVGAGI (reference sequence). This CDR3 is built from 14 residues. CDR3 in amino acids: CASSHGVKSYEQYF.

The genes are TRBV9 and TRBJ2-1; the TCRdb D gene call, TRBD2, has no DNA to confirm it. This CDR3 has 16 residues. Germline assignment: CDR1 SGDLS and CDR2 YYNGEE. CDR3 amino acids: CASRLITSGSGDEQFF.

The chain has TRBV4-1 and TRBJ2-6; as DNA is missing, the TRBD1 call by TCRdb cannot be tested. Germline CDR1 is MGHRA and CDR2 is YSYEKL. The CDR3 contains 21 residues. CDR3 region: CASSQGPTGVFLLSGANVLTF.

The chain employs TRBV12-3 or TRBV12-4 and TRBJ1-4; TCRdb selects TRBD1, and the lack of DNA leaves this call unchecked. CDR3 size: 14 residues. This chain's CDR3 is CASSPARGTRKLFF.